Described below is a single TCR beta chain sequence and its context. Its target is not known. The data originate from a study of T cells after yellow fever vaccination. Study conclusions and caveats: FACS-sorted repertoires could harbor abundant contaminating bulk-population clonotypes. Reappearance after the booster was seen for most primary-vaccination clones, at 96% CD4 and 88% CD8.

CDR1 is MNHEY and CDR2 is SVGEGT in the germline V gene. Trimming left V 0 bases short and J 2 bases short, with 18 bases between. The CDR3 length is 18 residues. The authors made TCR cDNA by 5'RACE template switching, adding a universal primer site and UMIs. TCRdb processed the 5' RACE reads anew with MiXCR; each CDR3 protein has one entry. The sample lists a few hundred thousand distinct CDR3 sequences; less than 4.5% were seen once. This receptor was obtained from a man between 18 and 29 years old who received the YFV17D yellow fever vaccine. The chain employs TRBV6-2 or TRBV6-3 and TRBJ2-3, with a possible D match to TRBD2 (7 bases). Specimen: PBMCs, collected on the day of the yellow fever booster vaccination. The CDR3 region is CASSYSRLGGGATDTQYF. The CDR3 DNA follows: TGTGCCAGCAGTTACTCGAGGCTGGGAGGGGGGGCCACAGATACGCAGTATTTT.